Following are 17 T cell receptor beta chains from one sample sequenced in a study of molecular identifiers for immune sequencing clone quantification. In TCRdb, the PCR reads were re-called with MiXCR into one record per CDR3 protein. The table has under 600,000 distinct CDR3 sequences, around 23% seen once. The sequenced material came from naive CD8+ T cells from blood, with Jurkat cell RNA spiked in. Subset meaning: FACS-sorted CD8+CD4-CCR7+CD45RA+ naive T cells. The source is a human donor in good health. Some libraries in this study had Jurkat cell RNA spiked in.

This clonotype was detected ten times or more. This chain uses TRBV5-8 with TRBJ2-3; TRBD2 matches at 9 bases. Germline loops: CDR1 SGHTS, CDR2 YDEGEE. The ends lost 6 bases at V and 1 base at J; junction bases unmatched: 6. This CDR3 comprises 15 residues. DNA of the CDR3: TGTGCCAGCAAGACTAGCGGCTGGGGCACAGATACGCAGTATTTT. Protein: CASKTSGWGTDTQYF.

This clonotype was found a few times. CDR3 residues: CASSLEPSSYNEQFF. CDR3 nucleotides: TGTGCCAGCAGCTTAGAGCCTAGCTCCTACAATGAGCAGTTCTTC. The genes are TRBV7-3 and TRBJ2-1, with D unresolved. This CDR3 has 15 residues. Trimming took off 2 bases at V and 0 bases at J, with 8 bases between the two ends. Germline values: CDR1 SGHTA, CDR2 FQGTGA. Full variable domain (rest looked up from reference TRBV7-3 and TRBJ2-1): GAGVSQTPSNKVTEKGKYVELRCDPISGHTALYWYRQSLGQGPEFLIYFQGTGAADDSGLPNDRFFAVRPEGSVSTLKIQRTERGDSAVYLCASSLEPSSYNEQFFGPGTRLTVL.

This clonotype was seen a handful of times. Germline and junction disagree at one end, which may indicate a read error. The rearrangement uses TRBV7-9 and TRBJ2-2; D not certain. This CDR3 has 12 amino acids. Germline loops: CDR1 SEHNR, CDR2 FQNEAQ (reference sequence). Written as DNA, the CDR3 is TGTGCCAGCAGCTCAGCTTCCGTGGAGCTGTTATTT. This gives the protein CASSSASVELLF.

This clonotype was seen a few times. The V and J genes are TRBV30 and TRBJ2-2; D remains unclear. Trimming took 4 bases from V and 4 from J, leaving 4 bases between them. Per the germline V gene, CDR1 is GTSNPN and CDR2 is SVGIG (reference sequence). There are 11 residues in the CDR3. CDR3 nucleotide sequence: TGTGCCTGGACGACCACCGGGGAGCTGTTTTTT. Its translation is CAWTTTGELFF.

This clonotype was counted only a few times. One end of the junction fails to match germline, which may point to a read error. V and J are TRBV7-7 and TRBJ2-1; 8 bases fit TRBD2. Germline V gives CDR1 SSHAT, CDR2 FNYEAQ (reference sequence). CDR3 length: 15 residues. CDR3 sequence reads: CASSPSGSIGNEQFF. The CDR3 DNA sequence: TGTGCTAGCAGCCCCAGCGGGAGTATCGGCAATGAGCAGTTCTTC. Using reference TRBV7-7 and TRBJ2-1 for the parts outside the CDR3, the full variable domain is GAGVSQSPRYKVTKRGQDVTLRCDPISSHATLYWYQQALGQGPEFLTYFNYEAQPDKSGLPSDRFSAERPEGSISTLTIQRTEQRDSAMYRCASSPSGSIGNEQFFGPGTRLTVL.

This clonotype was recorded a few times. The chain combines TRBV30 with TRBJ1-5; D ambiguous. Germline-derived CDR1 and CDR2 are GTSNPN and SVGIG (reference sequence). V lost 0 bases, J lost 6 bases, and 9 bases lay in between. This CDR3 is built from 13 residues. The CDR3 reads CAWSVADIQPQHF. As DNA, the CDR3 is TGTGCCTGGAGTGTAGCAGATATTCAGCCCCAGCATTTT.

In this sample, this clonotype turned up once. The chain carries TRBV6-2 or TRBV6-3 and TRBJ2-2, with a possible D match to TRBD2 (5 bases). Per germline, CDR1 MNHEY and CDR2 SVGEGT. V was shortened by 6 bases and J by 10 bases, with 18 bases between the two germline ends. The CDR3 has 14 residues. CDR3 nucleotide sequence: TGTGCCAGCAGCGGACTCATAACTCTCAAGGAGCTGTTTTTT. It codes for CASSGLITLKELFF.

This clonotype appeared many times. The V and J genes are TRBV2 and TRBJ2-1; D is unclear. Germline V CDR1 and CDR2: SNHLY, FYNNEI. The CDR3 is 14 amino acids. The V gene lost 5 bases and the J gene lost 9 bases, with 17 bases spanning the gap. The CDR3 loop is CASSTHGWNGEQFF. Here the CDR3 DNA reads TGTGCCAGCAGTACCCATGGATGGAATGGTGAGCAGTTCTTC. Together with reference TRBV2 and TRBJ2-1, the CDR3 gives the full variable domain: EPEVTQTPSHQVTQMGQEVILRCVPISNHLYFYWYRQILGQKVEFLVSFYNNEISEKSEIFDDQFSVERPDGSNFTLKIRSTKLEDSAMYFCASSTHGWNGEQFFGPGTRLTVL.

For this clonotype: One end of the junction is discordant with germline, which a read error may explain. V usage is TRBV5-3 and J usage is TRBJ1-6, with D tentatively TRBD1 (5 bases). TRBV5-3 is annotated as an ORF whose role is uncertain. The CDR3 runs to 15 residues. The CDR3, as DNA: TGTGCCAGCAGCTTCGGGACGGGGGTCTCGACACCCCTCCACTTT. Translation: CASSFGTGVSTPLHF.

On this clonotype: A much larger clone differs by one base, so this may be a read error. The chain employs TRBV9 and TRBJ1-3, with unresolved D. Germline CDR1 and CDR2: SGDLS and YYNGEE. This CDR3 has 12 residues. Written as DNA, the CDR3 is TGTGCCAGCGGCGTGCCCCGAGACACCATATATTTT. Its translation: CASGVPRDTIYF. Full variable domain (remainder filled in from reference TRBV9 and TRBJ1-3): DSGVTQTPKHLITATGQRVTLRCSPRSGDLSVYWYQQSLDQGLQFLIQYYNGEERAKGNILERFSAQQFPDLHSELNLSSLELGDSALYFCASGVPRDTIYFGEGSWLTVV.

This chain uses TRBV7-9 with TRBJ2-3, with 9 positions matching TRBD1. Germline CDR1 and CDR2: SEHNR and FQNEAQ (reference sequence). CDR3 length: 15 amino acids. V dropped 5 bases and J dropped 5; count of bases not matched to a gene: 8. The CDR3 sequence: CASSAKQGALDTQYF. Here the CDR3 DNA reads TGTGCCAGCAGCGCCAAACAGGGGGCCTTAGATACGCAGTATTTT.

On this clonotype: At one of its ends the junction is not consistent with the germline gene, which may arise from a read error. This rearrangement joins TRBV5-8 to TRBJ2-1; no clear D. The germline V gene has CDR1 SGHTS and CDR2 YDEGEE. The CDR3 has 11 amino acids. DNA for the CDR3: TGTGCCAGCAGCCCATCGCTCGAGCGCGTTTTC. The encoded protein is CASSPSLERVF. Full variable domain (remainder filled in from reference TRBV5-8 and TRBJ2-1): EAGVTQSPTHLIKTRGQQATLRCSPISGHTSVYWYQQALGLGLQFLLWYDEGEERNRGNFPPRFSGRQFPNYSSELNVNALELEDSALYLCASSPSLERVFGPGTRLTVL.

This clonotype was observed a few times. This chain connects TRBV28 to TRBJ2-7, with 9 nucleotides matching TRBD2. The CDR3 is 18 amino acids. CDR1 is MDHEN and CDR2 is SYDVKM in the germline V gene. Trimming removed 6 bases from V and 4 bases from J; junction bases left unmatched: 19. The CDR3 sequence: CASRPGLARSDGRYEQYF. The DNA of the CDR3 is TGTGCCAGCAGACCAGGACTAGCGCGATCCGACGGAAGGTACGAGCAGTACTTC.

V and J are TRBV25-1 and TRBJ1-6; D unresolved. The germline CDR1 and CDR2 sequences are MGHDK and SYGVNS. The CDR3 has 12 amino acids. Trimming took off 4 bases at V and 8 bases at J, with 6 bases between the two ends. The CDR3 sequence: CASSAQYSPLHF. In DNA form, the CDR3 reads TGTGCCAGCAGTGCACAATATTCACCCCTCCACTTT.

CDR3 coding DNA: TGTGCCAGCAGCCCTCCCCCGGGAGTACCTGCCCTTCAAGAGACCCAGTACTTC. Translation: CASSPPPGVPALQETQYF. The chain joins TRBV11-2 to TRBJ2-5; tentative D call: TRBD2 (6 bases). This CDR3 is built from 18 residues. Trimming shortened V by 5 bases and J by 2 bases, and 24 bases separated the two germline ends. CDR1 is SGHAT, CDR2 FQNNGV, per germline.

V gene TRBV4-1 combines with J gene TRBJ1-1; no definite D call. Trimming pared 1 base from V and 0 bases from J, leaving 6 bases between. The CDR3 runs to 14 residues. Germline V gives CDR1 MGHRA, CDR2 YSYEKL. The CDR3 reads CASSQAPLNTEAFF. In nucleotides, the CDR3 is TGCGCCAGCAGCCAAGCCCCCTTGAACACTGAAGCTTTCTTT.

The CDR3 region has the DNA TGTGCCAGCAGGAACAGAAATTACAATGAGCAGTTCTTC. Protein sequence: CASRNRNYNEQFF. This sequence joins TRBV2 and TRBJ2-1; no clear D. Trimming removed 6 bases from V and 4 bases from J, with 10 bases in between. Germline-derived CDR1 and CDR2 are SNHLY and FYNNEI. The CDR3 runs 13 residues.